This T cell receptor beta chain was sequenced during a study of cytomegalovirus exposure and HLA in healthy donors. Whole-study context: As released early, the data held roughly 85 million unique TCRs from HLA-typed donors.

The CDR3 has 16 residues. The ends were cut back, 6 bases at V and 0 bases at J, with 15 bases in the middle. The germline V gene encodes CDR1 MDHEN and CDR2 SYDVKM. Primers: 60 Vbeta forward and 13 Jbeta reverse. Assay used: immunoSEQ multiplex PCR; TCRdb lists only in-frame clones, some missing. The sample includes around 190,000 clones, around three quarters of them seen just once. This receptor was obtained from a woman younger than 30 in good health and CMV-seronegative. What was sequenced was PBMCs. This rearrangement joins TRBV28 to TRBJ1-3, with D unclear. The CDR3 DNA is TGTGCCAGCAGCGTGCGACCGGAGATCTCTGGAAACACCATATATTTT. Translating gives CASSVRPEISGNTIYF. The whole variable domain, filled in from reference TRBV28 and TRBJ1-3, reads DVKVTQSSRYLVKRTGEKVFLECVQDMDHENMFWYRQDPGLGLRLIYFSYDVKMKEKGDIPEGYSVSREKKERFSLILESASTNQTSMYLCASSVRPEISGNTIYFGEGSWLTVV.